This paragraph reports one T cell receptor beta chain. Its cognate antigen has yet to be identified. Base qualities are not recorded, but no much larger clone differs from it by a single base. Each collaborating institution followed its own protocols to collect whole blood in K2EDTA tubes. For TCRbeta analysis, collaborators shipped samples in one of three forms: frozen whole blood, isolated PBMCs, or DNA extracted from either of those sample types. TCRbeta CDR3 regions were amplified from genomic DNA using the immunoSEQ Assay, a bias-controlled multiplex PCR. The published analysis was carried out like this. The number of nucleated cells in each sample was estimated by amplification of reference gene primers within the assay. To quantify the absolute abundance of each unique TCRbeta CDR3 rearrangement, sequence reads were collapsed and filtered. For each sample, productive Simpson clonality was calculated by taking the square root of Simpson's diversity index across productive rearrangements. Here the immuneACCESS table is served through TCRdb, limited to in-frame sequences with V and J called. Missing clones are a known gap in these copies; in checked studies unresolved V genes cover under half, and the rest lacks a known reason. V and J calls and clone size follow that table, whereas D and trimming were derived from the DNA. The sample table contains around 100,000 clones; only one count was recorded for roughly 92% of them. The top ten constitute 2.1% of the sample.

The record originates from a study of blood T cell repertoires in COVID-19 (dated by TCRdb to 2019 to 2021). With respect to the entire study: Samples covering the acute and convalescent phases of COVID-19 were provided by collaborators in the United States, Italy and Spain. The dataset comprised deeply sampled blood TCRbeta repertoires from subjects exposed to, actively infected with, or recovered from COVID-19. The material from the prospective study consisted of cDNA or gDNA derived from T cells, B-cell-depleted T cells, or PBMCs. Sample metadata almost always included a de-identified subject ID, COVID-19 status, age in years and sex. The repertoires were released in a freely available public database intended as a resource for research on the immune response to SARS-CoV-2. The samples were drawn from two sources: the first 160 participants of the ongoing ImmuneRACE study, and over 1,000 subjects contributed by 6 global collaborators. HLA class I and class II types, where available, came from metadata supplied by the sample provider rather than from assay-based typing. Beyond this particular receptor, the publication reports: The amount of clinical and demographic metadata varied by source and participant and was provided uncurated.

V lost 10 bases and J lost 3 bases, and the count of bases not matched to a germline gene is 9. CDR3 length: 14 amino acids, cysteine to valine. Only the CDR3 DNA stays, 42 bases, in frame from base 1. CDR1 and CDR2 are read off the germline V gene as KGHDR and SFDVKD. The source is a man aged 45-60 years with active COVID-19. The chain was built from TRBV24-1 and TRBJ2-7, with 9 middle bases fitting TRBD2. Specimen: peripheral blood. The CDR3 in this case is CATRLAGVCYEQYV. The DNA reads TGTGCCACTCGGTTAGCGGGAGTGTGCTACGAGCAGTACGTC.